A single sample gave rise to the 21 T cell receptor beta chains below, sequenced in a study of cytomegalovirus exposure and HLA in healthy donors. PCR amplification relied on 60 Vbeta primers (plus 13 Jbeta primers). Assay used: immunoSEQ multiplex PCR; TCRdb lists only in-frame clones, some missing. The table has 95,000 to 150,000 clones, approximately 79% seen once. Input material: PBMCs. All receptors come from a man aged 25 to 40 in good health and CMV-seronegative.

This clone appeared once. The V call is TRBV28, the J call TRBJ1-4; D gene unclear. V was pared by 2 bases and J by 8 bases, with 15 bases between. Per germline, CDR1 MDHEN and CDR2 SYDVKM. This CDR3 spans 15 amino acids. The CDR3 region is CASSLDTGYREKLFF. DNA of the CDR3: TGTGCCAGCAGTTTAGATACCGGGTACCGGGAAAAACTGTTTTTT.

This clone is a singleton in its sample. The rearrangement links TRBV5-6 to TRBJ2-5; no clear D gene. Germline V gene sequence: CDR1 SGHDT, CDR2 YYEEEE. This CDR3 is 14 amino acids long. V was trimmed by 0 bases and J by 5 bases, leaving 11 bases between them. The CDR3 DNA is TGTGCCAGCAGCTTGGGGTCCCAGTCGGAGACCCAGTACTTC. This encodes CASSLGSQSETQYF.

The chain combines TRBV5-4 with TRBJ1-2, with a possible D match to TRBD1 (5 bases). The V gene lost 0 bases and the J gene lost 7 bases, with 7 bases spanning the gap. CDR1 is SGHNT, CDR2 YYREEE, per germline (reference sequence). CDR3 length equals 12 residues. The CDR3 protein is CASSLVGAGYTF. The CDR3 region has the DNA TGTGCCAGCAGCTTGGTAGGGGCTGGCTACACCTTC.

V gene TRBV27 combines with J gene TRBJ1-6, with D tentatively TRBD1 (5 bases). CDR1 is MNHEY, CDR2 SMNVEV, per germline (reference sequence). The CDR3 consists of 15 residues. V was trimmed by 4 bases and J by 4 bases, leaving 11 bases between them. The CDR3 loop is CASSSQGEYNSPLHF. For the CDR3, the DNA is TGTGCCAGCAGTTCTCAGGGTGAATATAATTCACCCCTCCACTTT.

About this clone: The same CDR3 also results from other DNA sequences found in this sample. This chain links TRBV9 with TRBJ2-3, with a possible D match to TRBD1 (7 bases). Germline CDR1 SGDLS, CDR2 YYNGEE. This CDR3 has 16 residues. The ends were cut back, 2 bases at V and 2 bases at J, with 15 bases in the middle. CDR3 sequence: CASSVRGDGVTDTQYF. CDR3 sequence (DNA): TGTGCCAGCAGCGTCAGGGGGGATGGGGTCACAGATACGCAGTATTTT.

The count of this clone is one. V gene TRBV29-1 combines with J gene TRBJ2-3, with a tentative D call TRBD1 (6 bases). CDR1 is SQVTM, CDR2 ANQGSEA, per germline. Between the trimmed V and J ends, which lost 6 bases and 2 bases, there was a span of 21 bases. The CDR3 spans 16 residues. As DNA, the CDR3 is TGCAGCGTGAGGGGGACATCTAAAGGAAACACAGATACGCAGTATTTT. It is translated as CSVRGTSKGNTDTQYF.

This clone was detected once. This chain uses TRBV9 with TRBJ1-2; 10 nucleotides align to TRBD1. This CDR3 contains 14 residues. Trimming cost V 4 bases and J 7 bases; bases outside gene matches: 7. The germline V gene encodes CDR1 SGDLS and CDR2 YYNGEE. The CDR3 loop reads CASSPRQGAGGYTF. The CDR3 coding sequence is TGTGCCAGCAGCCCTCGACAGGGGGCGGGTGGCTACACCTTC.

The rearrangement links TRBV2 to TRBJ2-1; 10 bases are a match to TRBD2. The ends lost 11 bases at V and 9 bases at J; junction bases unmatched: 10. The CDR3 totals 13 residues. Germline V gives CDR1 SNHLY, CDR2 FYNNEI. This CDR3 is CAGRSGGALEQFF. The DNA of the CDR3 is TGTGCCGGTCGGAGCGGGGGGGCCCTTGAGCAGTTCTTC.

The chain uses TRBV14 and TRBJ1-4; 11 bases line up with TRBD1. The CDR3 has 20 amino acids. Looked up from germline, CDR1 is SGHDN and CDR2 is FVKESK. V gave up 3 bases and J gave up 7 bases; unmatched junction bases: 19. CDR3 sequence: CASSHGLPGQGDLGIEKLFF. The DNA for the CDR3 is TGTGCCAGCAGCCATGGATTACCGGGACAGGGGGACTTGGGGATTGAAAAACTGTTTTTT.

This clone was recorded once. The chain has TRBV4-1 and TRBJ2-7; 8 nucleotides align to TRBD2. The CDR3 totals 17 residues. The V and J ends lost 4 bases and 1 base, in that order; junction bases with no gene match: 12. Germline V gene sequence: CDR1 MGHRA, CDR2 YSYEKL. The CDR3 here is CASSRLLAGGPSYEQYF. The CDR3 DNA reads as TGCGCCAGCAGCCGCCTCTTGGCGGGGGGCCCTTCCTACGAGCAGTACTTC.

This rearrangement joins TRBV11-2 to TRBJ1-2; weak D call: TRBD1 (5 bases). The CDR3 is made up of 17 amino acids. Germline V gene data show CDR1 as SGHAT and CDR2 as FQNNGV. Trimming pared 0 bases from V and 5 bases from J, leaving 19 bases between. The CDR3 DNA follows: TGTGCCAGCAGCTTAGATCTGGGGGGGACGGTCTTTTATGGCTACACCTTC. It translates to CASSLDLGGTVFYGYTF.

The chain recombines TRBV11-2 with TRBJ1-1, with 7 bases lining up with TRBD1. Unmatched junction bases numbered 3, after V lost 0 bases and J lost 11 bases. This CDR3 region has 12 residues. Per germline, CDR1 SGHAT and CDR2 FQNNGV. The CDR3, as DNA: TGTGCCAGCAGCTTAGATCAGGGGGGTGCTTTCTTT. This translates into CASSLDQGGAFF.

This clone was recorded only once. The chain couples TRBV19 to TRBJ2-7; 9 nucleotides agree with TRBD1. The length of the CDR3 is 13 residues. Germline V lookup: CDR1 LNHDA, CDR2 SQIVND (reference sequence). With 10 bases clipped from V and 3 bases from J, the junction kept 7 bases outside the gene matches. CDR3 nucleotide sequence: TGTGCCACCGCCGGGACAGGGCTCTACGAGCAGTACTTC. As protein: CATAGTGLYEQYF.

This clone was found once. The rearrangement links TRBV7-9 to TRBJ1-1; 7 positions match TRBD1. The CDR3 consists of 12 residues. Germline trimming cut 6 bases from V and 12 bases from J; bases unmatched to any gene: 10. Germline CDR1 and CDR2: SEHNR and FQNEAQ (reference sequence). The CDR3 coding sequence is TGTGCCAGCAGTCCCGACAGGGTACTTTCTTTCTTT. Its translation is CASSPDRVLSFF. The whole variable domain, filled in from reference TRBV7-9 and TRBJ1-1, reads DTGVSQNPRHKITKRGQNVTFRCDPISEHNRLYWYRQTLGQGPEFLTYFQNEAQLEKSRLLSDRFSAERPKGSFSTLEIQRTEQGDSAMYLCASSPDRVLSFFGQGTRLTVV.

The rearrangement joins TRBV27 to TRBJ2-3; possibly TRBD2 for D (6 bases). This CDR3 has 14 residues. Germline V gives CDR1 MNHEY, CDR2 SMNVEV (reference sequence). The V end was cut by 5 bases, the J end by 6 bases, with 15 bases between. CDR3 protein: CASSIQAGPDTQYF. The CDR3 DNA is TGTGCCAGCAGTATCCAGGCGGGGCCCGATACGCAGTATTTT.

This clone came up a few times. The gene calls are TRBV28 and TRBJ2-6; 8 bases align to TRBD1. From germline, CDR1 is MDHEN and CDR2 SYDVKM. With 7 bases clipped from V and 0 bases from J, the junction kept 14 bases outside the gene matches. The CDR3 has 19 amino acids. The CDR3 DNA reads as TGTGCCAGCACTGTTACGACAGGGGCTCCTTACTCTGGGGCCAACGTCCTGACTTTC. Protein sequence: CASTVTTGAPYSGANVLTF.

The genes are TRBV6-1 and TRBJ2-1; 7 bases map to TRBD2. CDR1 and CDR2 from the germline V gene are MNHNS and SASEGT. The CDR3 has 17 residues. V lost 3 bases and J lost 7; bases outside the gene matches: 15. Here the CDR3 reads CASSDGSGLGGFNEQFF. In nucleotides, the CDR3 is TGTGCCAGCAGTGATGGGTCGGGGCTCGGGGGGTTTAATGAGCAGTTCTTC.

CDR3 in DNA: TGCGCCAGCAGTGAACAGGGAGACTTCACCGGGGAGCTGTTTTTT. It codes for CASSEQGDFTGELFF. The chain carries TRBV10-2 and TRBJ2-2, with a tentative D call TRBD1 (6 bases). The CDR3 extends over 15 amino acids. The V and J ends lost 3 bases and 4 bases respectively, with 12 bases between them. The germline V gene encodes CDR1 WSHSY and CDR2 SAAADI.

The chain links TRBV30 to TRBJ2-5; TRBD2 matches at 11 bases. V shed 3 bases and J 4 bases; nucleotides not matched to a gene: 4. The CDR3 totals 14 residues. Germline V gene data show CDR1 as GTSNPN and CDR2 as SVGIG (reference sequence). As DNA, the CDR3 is TGTGCCTGGAGGCTACTAGCGGGGGTAGAGACCCAGTACTTC. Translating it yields CAWRLLAGVETQYF.

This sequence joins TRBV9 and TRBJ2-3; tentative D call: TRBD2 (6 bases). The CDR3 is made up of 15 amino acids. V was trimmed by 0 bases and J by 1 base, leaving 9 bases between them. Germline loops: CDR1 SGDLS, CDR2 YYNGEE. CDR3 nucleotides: TGTGCCAGCAGCGTAGATTCGGGGGGCACAGATACGCAGTATTTT. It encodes CASSVDSGGTDTQYF.

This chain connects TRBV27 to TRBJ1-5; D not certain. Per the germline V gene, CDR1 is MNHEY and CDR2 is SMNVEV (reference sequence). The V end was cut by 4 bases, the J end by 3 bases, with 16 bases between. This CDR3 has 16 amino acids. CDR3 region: CASSSGRRTLNQPQHF. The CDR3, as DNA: TGTGCCAGCAGTTCAGGCCGGAGGACTCTCAATCAGCCCCAGCATTTT.